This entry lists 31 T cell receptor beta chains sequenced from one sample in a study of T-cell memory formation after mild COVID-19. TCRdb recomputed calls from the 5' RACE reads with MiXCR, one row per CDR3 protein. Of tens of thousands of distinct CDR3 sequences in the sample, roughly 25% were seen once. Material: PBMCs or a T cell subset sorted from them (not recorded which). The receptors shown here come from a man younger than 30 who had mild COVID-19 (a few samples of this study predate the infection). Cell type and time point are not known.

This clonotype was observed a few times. The CDR3 reads CASTEQGLGTMNTEAFF. CDR3 in DNA: TGCGCCAGCACCGAACAGGGTCTAGGGACCATGAACACTGAAGCTTTCTTT. This chain joins TRBV5-1 and TRBJ1-1; maybe TRBD1 (6 bases). The CDR3 covers 17 residues. The germline CDR1 and CDR2 sequences are SGHRS and YFSETQ. The V gene lost 6 bases and the J gene lost 0 bases, with 21 bases spanning the gap.

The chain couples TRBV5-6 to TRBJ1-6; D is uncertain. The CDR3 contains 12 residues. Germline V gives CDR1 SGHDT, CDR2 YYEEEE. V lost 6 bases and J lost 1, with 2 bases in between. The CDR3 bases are TGTGCCAGCATGTCCTATAATTCACCCCTCCACTTT. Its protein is CASMSYNSPLHF.

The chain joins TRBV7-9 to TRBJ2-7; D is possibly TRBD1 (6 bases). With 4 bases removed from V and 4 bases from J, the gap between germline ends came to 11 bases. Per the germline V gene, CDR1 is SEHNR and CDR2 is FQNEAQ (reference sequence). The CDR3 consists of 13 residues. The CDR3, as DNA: TGTGCCAGCAGCTCCCTACAGGGATACGAGCAGTACTTC. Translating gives CASSSLQGYEQYF.

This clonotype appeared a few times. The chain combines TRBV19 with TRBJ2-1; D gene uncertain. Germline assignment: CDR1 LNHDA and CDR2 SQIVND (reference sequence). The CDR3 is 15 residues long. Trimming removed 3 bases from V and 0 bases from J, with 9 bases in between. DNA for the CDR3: TGTGCCAGTAGTATCTCCCCGAGCTCCTACAATGAGCAGTTCTTC. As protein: CASSISPSSYNEQFF.

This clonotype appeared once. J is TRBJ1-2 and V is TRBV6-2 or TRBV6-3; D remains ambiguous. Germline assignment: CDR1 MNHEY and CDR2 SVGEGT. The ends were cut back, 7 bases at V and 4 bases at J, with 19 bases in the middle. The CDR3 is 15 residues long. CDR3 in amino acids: CASTPSTDSIYGYTF. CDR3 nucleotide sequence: TGTGCCAGCACCCCGTCGACGGATTCAATCTATGGCTACACCTTC.

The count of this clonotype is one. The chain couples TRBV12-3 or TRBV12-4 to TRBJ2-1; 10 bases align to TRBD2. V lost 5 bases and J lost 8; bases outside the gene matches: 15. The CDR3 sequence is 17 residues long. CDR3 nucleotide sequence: TGTGCCAGCAGTCCGAACTGGGCGAGCGGGGGGGCCCATGAGCAGTTCTTC. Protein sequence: CASSPNWASGGAHEQFF.

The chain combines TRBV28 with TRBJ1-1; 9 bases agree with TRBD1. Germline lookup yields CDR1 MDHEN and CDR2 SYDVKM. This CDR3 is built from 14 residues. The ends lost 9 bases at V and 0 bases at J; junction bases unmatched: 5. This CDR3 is CASGTGKLNTEAFF. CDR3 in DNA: TGTGCCAGTGGGACAGGGAAACTGAACACTGAAGCTTTCTTT. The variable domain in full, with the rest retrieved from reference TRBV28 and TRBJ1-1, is DVKVTQSSRYLVKRTGEKVFLECVQDMDHENMFWYRQDPGLGLRLIYFSYDVKMKEKGDIPEGYSVSREKKERFSLILESASTNQTSMYLCASGTGKLNTEAFFGQGTRLTVV.

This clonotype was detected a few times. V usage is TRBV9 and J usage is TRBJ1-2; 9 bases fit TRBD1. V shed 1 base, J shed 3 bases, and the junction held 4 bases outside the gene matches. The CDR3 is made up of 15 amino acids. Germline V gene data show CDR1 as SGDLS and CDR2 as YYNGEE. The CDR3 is CASSVNGDRDYGYTF. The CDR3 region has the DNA TGTGCCAGCAGCGTAAATGGGGACAGGGACTATGGCTACACCTTC.

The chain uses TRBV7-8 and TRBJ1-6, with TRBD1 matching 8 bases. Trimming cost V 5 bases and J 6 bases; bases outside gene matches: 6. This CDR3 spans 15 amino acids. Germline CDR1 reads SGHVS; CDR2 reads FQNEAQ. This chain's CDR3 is CASSDWTGPNSPLHF. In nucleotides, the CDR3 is TGTGCCAGCAGCGACTGGACAGGGCCTAATTCACCCCTCCACTTT.

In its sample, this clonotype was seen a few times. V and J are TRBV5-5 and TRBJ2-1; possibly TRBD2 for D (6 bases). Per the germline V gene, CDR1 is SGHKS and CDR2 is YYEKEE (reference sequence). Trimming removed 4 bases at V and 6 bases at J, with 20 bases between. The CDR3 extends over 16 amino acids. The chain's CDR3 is CASSRRAGSPSNEQFF. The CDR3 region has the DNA TGTGCCAGCAGCCGACGGGCGGGATCCCCCTCCAATGAGCAGTTCTTC.

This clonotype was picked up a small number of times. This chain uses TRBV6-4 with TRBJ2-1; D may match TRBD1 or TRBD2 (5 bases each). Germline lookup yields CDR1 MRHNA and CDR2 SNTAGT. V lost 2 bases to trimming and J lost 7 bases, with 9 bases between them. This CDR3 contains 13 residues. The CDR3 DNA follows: TGTGCCAGCAGTGACGGGGGTAGGAATGAGCAGTTCTTC. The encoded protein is CASSDGGRNEQFF.

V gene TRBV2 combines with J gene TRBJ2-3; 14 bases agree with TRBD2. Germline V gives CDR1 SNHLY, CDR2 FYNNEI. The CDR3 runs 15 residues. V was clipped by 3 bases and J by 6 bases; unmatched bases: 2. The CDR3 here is CASSEGTSGGDTQYF. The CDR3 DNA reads TGTGCCAGCAGTGAGGGGACTAGCGGGGGTGATACGCAGTATTTT. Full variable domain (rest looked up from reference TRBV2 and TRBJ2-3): EPEVTQTPSHQVTQMGQEVILRCVPISNHLYFYWYRQILGQKVEFLVSFYNNEISEKSEIFDDQFSVERPDGSNFTLKIRSTKLEDSAMYFCASSEGTSGGDTQYFGPGTRLTVL.

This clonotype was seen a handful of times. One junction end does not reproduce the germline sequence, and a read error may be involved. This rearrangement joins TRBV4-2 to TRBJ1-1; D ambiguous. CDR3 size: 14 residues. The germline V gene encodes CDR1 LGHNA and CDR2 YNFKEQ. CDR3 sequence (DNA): TGTGCCAGCAGCCAAGAACGAGGAACCCGTGAACCTTTCTTT. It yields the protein CASSQERGTREPFF.

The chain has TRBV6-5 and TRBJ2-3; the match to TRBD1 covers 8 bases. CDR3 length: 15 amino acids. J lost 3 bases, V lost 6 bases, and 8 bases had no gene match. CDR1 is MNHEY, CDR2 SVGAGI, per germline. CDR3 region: CASSIGQGWTDTQYF. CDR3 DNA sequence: TGTGCCAGCAGCATCGGACAGGGATGGACAGATACGCAGTATTTT.

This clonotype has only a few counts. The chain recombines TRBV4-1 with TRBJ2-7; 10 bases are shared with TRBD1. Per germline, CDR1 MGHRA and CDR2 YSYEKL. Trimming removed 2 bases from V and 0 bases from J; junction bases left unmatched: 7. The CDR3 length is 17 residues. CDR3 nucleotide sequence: TGCGCCAGCAGCCAAAGCGCCCGGACAGGGGGCTCCTACGAGCAGTACTTC. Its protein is CASSQSARTGGSYEQYF.

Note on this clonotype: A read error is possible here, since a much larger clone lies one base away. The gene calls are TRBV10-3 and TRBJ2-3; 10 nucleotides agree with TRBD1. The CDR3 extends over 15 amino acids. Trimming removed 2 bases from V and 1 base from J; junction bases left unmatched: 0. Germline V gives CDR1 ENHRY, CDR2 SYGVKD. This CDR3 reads CAISEGTGGTDTQYF. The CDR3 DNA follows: TGTGCCATCAGTGAGGGGACAGGGGGCACAGATACGCAGTATTTT.

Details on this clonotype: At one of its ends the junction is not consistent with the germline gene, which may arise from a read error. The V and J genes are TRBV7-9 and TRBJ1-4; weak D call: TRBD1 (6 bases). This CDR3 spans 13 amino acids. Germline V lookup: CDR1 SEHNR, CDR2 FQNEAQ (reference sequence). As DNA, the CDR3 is TGTGCCGGCAGGGGCCCCTCTCGTGAAAAACTGTTTTTT. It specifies CAGRGPSREKLFF.

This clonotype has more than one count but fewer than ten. The CDR3 nucleotides are TGCAGTGCCGGGAGGCGCGGGGGGGCCTTCGGTGAGCAGTTCTTC. Amino acids: CSAGRRGGAFGEQFF. V gene TRBV20-1 combines with J gene TRBJ2-1; the match to TRBD2 covers 9 bases. In germline, CDR1 is DFQATT, CDR2 SNEGSKA (reference sequence). V gave up 6 bases and J gave up 9 bases; unmatched junction bases: 15. The CDR3 length is 15 residues.

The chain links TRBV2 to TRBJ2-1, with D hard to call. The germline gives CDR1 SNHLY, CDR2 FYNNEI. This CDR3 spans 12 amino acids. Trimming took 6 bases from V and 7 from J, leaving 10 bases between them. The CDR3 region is CASRAGRNEQFF. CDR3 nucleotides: TGTGCCAGCAGGGCCGGTCGTAATGAGCAGTTCTTC.

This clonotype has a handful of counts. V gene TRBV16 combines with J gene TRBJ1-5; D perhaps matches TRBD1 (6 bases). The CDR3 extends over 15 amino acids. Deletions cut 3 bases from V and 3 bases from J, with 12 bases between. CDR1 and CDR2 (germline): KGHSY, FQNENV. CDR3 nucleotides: TGTGCCAGCAGCCACTACAGGGTACACAATCAGCCCCAGCATTTT. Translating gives CASSHYRVHNQPQHF.

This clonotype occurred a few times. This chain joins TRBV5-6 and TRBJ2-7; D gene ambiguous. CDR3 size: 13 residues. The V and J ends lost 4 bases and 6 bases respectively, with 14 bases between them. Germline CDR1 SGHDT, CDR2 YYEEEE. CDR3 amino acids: CASSPTTGGEQYV. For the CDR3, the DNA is TGTGCCAGCAGCCCAACAACGGGCGGCGAGCAGTACGTC.

CDR3 sequence: CSAEGVGPEAFF. The CDR3 DNA follows: TGCAGTGCTGAGGGGGTGGGTCCTGAAGCTTTCTTT. The chain is built from TRBV20-1 and TRBJ1-1, with a tentative D call TRBD1 (6 bases). This CDR3 is built from 12 residues. V was cut by 5 bases and J by 6 bases, with 13 bases left in between. Germline CDR1 is DFQATT and CDR2 is SNEGSKA (reference sequence).

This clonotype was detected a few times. CDR3 in DNA: TGTGCCAGCAGCTTGGGCAGTAGGGCAGGCACCGGGGAGCTGTTTTTT. Amino acid sequence: CASSLGSRAGTGELFF. The genes are TRBV7-6 and TRBJ2-2; D is unclear. This CDR3 comprises 16 residues. Trimming cost V 3 bases and J 4 bases, with 15 bases left between them. CDR1 is SGHVS, CDR2 FNYEAQ, per germline.

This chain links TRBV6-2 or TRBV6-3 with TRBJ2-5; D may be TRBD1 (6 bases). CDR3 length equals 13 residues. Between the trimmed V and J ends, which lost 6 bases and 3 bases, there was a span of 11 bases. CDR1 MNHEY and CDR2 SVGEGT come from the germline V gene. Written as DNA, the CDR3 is TGTGCCAGCAGGAGGACAGAGGAAGAGACCCAGTACTTC. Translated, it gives CASRRTEEETQYF.

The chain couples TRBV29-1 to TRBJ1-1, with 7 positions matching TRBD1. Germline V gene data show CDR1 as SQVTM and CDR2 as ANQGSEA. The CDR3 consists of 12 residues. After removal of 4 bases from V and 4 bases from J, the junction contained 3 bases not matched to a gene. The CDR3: CSVVPGGTEAFF. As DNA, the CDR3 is TGCAGCGTTGTACCAGGGGGCACTGAAGCTTTCTTT.

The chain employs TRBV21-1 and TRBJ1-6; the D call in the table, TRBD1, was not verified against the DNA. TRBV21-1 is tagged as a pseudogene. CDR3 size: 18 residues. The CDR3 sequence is CASSNPNRGRGDNSPLHF. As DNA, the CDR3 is TGTGCCAGCAGCAATCCCAATCGGGGCAGGGGGGATAATTCACCCCTCCACTTT.

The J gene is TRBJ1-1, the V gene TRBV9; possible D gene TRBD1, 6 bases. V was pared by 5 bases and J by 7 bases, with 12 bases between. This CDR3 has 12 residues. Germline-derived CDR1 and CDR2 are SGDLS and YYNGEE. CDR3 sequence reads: CASRTPGHEAFF. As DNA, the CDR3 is TGTGCCAGCAGAACCCCGGGACATGAAGCTTTCTTT.

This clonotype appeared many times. CDR3 coding DNA: TGCGCCAGCAGCCCCCGCCAGGGGTCTCCGGGAGATACGCAGTATTTT. Amino acid sequence: CASSPRQGSPGDTQYF. The chain uses TRBV5-1 and TRBJ2-3; possibly TRBD1 for D (6 bases). The CDR3 totals 16 residues. The V gene lost 4 bases and the J gene lost 5 bases, with 20 bases spanning the gap. Germline V lookup: CDR1 SGHRS, CDR2 YFSETQ.

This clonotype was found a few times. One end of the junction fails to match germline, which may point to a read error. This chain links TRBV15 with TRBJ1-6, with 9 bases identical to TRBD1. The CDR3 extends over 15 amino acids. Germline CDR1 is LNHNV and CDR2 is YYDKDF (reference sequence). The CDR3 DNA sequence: TGTGCCACCAGCGGAGAAACAGGGGGCGCTTCACCCCTCCACTTT. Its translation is CATSGETGGASPLHF.

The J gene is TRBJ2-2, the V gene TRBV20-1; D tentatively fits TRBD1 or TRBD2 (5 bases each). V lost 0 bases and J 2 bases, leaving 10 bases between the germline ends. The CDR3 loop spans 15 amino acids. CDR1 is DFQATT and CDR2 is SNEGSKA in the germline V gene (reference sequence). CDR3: CSARDLGDNTGELFF. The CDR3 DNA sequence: TGCAGTGCTAGAGATCTGGGGGATAACACCGGGGAGCTGTTTTTT.

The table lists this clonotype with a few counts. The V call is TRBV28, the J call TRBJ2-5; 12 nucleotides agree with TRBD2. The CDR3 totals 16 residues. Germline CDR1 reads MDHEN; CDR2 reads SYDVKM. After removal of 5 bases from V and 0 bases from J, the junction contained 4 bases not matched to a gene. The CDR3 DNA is TGTGCCAGCAGTCCTCGACTAGCGGGGGACCAAGAGACCCAGTACTTC. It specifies CASSPRLAGDQETQYF.